The 18 T cell receptor beta chains listed next were all sequenced from one sample in a study of response to subunit inactivated influenza vaccine. One entry per CDR3 protein results from TCRdb running MiXCR on the RT-PCR reads. The data contain approximately 700,000 distinct CDR3 sequences, 15% to 19% of them singletons. Material: PBMCs from blood, obtained roughly 12 days after vaccination. The source is a man aged 45-65 years who received an inactivated influenza vaccine.

This clonotype was counted ten times or more. This chain uses TRBV9 with TRBJ2-1; 9 bases are shared with TRBD2. Germline V lookup: CDR1 SGDLS, CDR2 YYNGEE. V trimming: 5 bases; J trimming: 8 bases; junction bases outside the gene matches: 11. This CDR3 is built from 15 residues. Here the CDR3 DNA reads TGTGCCAGCAGTGAAAGCGGGAGGAGGGTCTATGAGCAGTTCTTC. Translated: CASSESGRRVYEQFF.

The CDR3 here is CASSRDRGLDEQYF. The CDR3 DNA follows: TGTGCCAGCAGCCGGGACAGGGGATTAGACGAGCAGTACTTC. The chain recombines TRBV6-1 with TRBJ2-7; 10 bases agree with TRBD1. After removal of 6 bases from V and 5 bases from J, the junction contained 7 bases not matched to a gene. This CDR3 comprises 14 residues. Germline V lookup: CDR1 MNHNS, CDR2 SASEGT.

This clonotype was detected a few times. This sequence joins TRBV5-1 and TRBJ2-1, with 7 positions matching TRBD1. CDR3 size: 15 residues. CDR1 SGHRS and CDR2 YFSETQ come from the germline V gene. The V segment lost 4 bases and the J segment 6 bases; nucleotides outside the gene matches: 10. CDR3 DNA: TGCGCCAGCAGCCTCCTGGACAGGCCTTCCAATGAGCAGTTCTTC. Amino acids: CASSLLDRPSNEQFF.

This clonotype has at least ten counts. The gene calls are TRBV29-1 and TRBJ2-2, with D possibly matching TRBD2 (6 bases). Germline V CDR1 and CDR2: SQVTM, ANQGSEA. The germline V and J ends were trimmed by 5 bases and 6 bases, with 10 bases remaining between them. The CDR3 is made up of 12 amino acids. For the CDR3, the DNA is TGCAGCGTTCATAGGGACTCCGGGGAGCTGTTTTTT. It specifies CSVHRDSGELFF.

The chain is built from TRBV7-9 and TRBJ1-4; D perhaps matches TRBD1 (5 bases). Trimming stripped 3 bases from V and 4 bases from J, with 12 bases between. Looked up from germline, CDR1 is SEHNR and CDR2 is FQNEAQ (reference sequence). The length of the CDR3 is 15 residues. This CDR3 is CASSFETGINEKLFF. CDR3 sequence (DNA): TGTGCCAGCAGCTTCGAAACAGGAATTAATGAAAAACTGTTTTTT. Full variable domain (remainder filled in from reference TRBV7-9 and TRBJ1-4): DTGVSQNPRHKITKRGQNVTFRCDPISEHNRLYWYRQTLGQGPEFLTYFQNEAQLEKSRLLSDRFSAERPKGSFSTLEIQRTEQGDSAMYLCASSFETGINEKLFFGSGTQLSVL.

The J gene is TRBJ2-1, the V gene TRBV9; 7 bases match TRBD2. The CDR3 covers 17 residues. From germline, CDR1 is SGDLS and CDR2 YYNGEE. The ends lost 3 bases at V and 2 bases at J; junction bases unmatched: 11. The CDR3 spells CASSGKLGRETYNEQFF. DNA for the CDR3: TGTGCCAGCAGCGGCAAATTGGGGCGGGAGACCTACAATGAGCAGTTCTTC.

In its sample, this clonotype was seen a few times. This chain links TRBV30 with TRBJ2-3; TRBD2 agrees at 12 bases. The germline gives CDR1 GTSNPN, CDR2 SVGIG (reference sequence). The CDR3 has 15 amino acids. The trim removed 1 base at V and 3 bases at J, leaving 2 bases unmatched. In DNA, the CDR3 is TGTGCCTGGAGTGCGACTAGCGGGAGAACAGATACGCAGTATTTT. Translated, it gives CAWSATSGRTDTQYF.

This clonotype appeared many times. This chain links TRBV10-3 with TRBJ2-5; D is ambiguous. The V gene's germline CDR1 is ENHRY and CDR2 SYGVKD. The CDR3 covers 17 residues. The germline V and J ends were trimmed by 0 bases and 3 bases, with 17 bases remaining between them. CDR3 sequence reads: CAISESSSPTLKETQYF. CDR3 nucleotides: TGTGCCATCAGTGAGTCGAGTAGCCCAACCTTAAAAGAGACCCAGTACTTC.

CDR3 in DNA: TGTGCCAGCAGTTTATCGGTTCTAGCGGGAGGTCTGGGGGACGAGCAGTACTTC. It codes for CASSLSVLAGGLGDEQYF. J is TRBJ2-7 and V is TRBV27, with TRBD2 identical over 11 bases. Per germline, CDR1 MNHEY and CDR2 SMNVEV (reference sequence). V dropped 0 bases and J dropped 5; count of bases not matched to a gene: 12. The length of the CDR3 is 18 residues.

This clonotype was detected only a few times. The chain carries TRBV11-2 and TRBJ2-7, with D maybe TRBD2 (5 bases). This CDR3 has 12 amino acids. The V gene lost 1 base and the J gene lost 9 bases, with 10 bases spanning the gap. CDR1 SGHAT and CDR2 FQNNGV come from the germline V gene. CDR3 sequence (DNA): TGTGCCAGCAGCTTAGGTCGGGCGGGGCAGTACTTC. Its translation is CASSLGRAGQYF.

This sequence joins TRBV20-1 and TRBJ2-3, with TRBD1 as a possible D gene (6 bases). Germline assignment: CDR1 DFQATT and CDR2 SNEGSKA (reference sequence). The CDR3 is 16 amino acids. V was cut by 3 bases and J by 0 bases, with 16 bases left in between. The CDR3 region has the DNA TGCAGTGCTAGGGTCTACCGGGACATAAGCACAGATACGCAGTATTTT. It specifies CSARVYRDISTDTQYF.

This clonotype was seen only a few times. CDR3 in amino acids: CASSPGQGNNSPLHF. The CDR3 DNA reads as TGTGCCAGCAGTCCAGGACAGGGGAATAATTCACCCCTCCACTTT. The genes are TRBV27 and TRBJ1-6, with TRBD1 matching 9 bases. Germline CDR1 is MNHEY and CDR2 is SMNVEV (reference sequence). V shed 5 bases, J shed 5 bases, and the junction held 4 bases outside the gene matches. The CDR3 loop spans 15 amino acids.

The rearrangement links TRBV7-2 to TRBJ2-1; either TRBD1 or TRBD2 may supply D (5 bases each). The CDR3 loop spans 16 amino acids. Trimming took 1 base from V and 0 from J, leaving 10 bases between them. Germline lookup yields CDR1 SGHTA and CDR2 FQGNSA. CDR3 sequence: CASSLDRDPSYNEQFF. The CDR3 coding sequence is TGTGCCAGCAGCTTAGACCGGGACCCCTCCTACAATGAGCAGTTCTTC.

This clonotype was observed a handful of times. The chain carries TRBV5-1 and TRBJ2-5; 15 bases agree with TRBD2. The V and J ends lost 4 bases and 2 bases, in that order; junction bases with no gene match: 6. CDR3 length equals 17 residues. The germline gives CDR1 SGHRS, CDR2 YFSETQ. The CDR3 here is CASSPGTSGGRQETQYF. In DNA, the CDR3 is TGCGCCAGCAGCCCCGGGACTAGCGGGGGGCGGCAAGAGACCCAGTACTTC.

V and J are TRBV30 and TRBJ2-3; 7 nucleotides match TRBD1. V shed 6 bases and J 6 bases; nucleotides not matched to a gene: 6. CDR3 length equals 12 residues. Germline V gives CDR1 GTSNPN, CDR2 SVGIG (reference sequence). The CDR3 region has the DNA TGTGCCTGCCTGGACAGGTCGGATACGCAGTATTTT. Protein product: CACLDRSDTQYF.

This clonotype was observed once. J is TRBJ2-7 and V is TRBV20-1; 10 bases are shared with TRBD2. V trimming: 5 bases; J trimming: 6 bases; junction bases outside the gene matches: 13. CDR1 is DFQATT, CDR2 SNEGSKA, per germline (reference sequence). The CDR3 covers 15 residues. CDR3 DNA sequence: TGCAGTGCTGCGAACCCAGCGGGGGGGCCTCGCGAGCAGTACTTC. Residues: CSAANPAGGPREQYF.

Many counts were recorded for this clonotype. The chain carries TRBV4-2 and TRBJ2-7; no firm D call. The CDR3 spans 14 residues. Trimming pared 5 bases from V and 4 bases from J, leaving 15 bases between. Germline lookup yields CDR1 LGHNA and CDR2 YNFKEQ. CDR3 protein: CASSYLGDTYEQYF. CDR3 nucleotide sequence: TGTGCCAGCAGCTATCTTGGCGATACTTACGAGCAGTACTTC.

The chain carries TRBV7-9 and TRBJ1-2; D is unclear. The germline V and J ends were trimmed by 4 bases and 2 bases, with 17 bases remaining between them. Germline V gene sequence: CDR1 SEHNR, CDR2 FQNEAQ (reference sequence). The CDR3 consists of 16 residues. DNA of the CDR3: TGTGCCAGCAGCTCCGTCACGAGGACGGTCAACTATGGCTACACCTTC. Residues: CASSSVTRTVNYGYTF.